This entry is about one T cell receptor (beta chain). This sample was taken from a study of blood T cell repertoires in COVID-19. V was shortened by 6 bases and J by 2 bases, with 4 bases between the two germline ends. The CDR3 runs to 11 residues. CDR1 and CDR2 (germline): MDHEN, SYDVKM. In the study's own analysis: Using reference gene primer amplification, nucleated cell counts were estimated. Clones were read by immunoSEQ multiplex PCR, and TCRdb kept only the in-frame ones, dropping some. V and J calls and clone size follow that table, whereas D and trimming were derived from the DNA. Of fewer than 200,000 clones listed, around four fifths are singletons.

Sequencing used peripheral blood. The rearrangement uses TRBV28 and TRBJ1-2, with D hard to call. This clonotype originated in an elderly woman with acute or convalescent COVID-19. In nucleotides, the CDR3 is TGTGCCAGCAGCAGGAACTATGGCTACACCTTC. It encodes CASSRNYGYTF.